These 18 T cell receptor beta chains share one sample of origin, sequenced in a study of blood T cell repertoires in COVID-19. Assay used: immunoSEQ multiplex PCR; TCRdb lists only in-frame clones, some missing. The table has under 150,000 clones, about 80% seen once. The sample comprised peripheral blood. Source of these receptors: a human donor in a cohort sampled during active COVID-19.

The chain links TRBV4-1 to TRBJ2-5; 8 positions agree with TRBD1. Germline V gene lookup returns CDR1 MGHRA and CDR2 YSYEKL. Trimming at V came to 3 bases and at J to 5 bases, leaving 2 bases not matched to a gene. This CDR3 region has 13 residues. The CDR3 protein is CASSHPGGETQYF. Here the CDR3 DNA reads TGCGCCAGCAGCCACCCAGGGGGCGAGACCCAGTACTTC.

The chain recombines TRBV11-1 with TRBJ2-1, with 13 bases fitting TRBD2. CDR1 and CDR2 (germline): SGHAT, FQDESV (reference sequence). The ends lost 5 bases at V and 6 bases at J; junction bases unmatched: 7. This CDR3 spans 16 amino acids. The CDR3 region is CASSARLAGGGNEQFF. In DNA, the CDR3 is TGTGCCAGCAGCGCCCGACTAGCGGGAGGTGGCAATGAGCAGTTCTTC.

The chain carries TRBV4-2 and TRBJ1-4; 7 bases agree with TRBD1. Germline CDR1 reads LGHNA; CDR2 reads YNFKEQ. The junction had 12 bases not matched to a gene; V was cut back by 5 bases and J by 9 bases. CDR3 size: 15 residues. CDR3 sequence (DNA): TGTGCCAGCAGCGCACGGACAGGAGTTTTCAAAAAACTGTTTTTT. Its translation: CASSARTGVFKKLFF.

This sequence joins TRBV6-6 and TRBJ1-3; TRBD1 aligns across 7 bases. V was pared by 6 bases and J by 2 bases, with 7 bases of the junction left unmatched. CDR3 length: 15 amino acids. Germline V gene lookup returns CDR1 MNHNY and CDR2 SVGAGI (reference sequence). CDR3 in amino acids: CASRSGGSPGNTIYF. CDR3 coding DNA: TGTGCCAGCAGATCAGGGGGTTCCCCTGGAAACACCATATATTTT.

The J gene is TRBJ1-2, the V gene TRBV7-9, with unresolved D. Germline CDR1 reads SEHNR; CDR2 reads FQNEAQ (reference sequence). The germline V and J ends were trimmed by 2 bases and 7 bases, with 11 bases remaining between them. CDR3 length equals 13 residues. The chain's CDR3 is CASSLSGNVGYTF. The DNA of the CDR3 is TGTGCCAGCAGCTTAAGCGGGAACGTTGGCTACACCTTC.

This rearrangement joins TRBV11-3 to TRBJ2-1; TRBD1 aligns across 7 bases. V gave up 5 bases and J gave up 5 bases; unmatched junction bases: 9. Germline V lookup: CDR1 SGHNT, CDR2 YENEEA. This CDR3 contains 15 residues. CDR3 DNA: TGTGCCAGCAGCGATGGACAGGTTACCCACAATGAGCAGTTCTTC. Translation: CASSDGQVTHNEQFF. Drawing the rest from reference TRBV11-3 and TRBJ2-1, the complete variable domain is EAGVVQSPRYKIIEKKQPVAFWCNPISGHNTLYWYLQNLGQGPELLIRYENEEAVDDSQLPKDRFSAERLKGVDSTLKIQPAELGDSAVYLCASSDGQVTHNEQFFGPGTRLTVL.

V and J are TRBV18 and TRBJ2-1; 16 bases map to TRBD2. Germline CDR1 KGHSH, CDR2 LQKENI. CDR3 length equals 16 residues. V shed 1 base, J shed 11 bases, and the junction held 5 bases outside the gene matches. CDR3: CASSPRGLAGGSQQFF. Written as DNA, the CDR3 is TGTGCCAGCTCACCACGGGGACTAGCGGGGGGGTCCCAGCAGTTCTTC.

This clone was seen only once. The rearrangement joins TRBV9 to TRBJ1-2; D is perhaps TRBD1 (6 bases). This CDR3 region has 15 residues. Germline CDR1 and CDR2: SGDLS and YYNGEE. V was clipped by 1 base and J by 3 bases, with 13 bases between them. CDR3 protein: CASSVQGGRDYGYTF. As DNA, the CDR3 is TGTGCCAGCAGCGTACAAGGGGGGAGGGACTATGGCTACACCTTC.

CDR3 region: CASSITGEVGYTF. In DNA form, the CDR3 reads TGTGCCAGTAGTATTACAGGGGAAGTTGGCTACACCTTC. The V and J genes are TRBV19 and TRBJ1-2, with 7 positions matching TRBD1. The CDR3 length is 13 residues. V lost 3 bases, J lost 7 bases, and 5 bases stayed unmatched. Germline CDR1 reads LNHDA; CDR2 reads SQIVND (reference sequence).

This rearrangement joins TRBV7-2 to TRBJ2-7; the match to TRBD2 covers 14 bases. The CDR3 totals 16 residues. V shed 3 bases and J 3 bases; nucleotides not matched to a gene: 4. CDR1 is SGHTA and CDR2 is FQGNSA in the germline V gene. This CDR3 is CASSFGLAGGFYEQYF. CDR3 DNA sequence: TGTGCCAGCAGCTTCGGACTAGCGGGAGGATTCTACGAGCAGTACTTC.

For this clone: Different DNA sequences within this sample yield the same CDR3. In nucleotides, the CDR3 is TGTGCCAGTAGTGTCAGGGGAAACACTGAAGCTTTCTTT. Translated: CASSVRGNTEAFF. The chain is built from TRBV19 and TRBJ1-1, with D perhaps matching TRBD1 (6 bases). This CDR3 comprises 13 residues. Trimming stripped 5 bases from V and 2 bases from J, with 9 bases between. Germline assignment: CDR1 LNHDA and CDR2 SQIVND (reference sequence).

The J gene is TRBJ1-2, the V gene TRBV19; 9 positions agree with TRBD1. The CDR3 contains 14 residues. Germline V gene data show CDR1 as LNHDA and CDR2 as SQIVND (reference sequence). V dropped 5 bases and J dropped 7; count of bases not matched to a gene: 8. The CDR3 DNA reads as TGTGCCAGTAGTTTCCGGGACAGGGCGTTTGGCTACACCTTC. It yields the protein CASSFRDRAFGYTF.

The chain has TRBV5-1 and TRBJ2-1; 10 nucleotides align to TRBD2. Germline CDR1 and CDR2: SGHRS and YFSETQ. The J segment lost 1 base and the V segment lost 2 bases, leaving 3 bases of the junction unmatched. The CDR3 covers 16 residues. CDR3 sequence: CASSFIAGGSYNEQFF. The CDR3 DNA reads TGCGCCAGCAGCTTCATAGCGGGAGGTTCCTACAATGAGCAGTTCTTC.

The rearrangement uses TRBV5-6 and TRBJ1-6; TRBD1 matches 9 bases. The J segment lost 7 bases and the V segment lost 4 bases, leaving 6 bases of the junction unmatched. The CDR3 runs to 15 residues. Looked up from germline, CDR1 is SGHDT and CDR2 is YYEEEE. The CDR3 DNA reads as TGTGCCAGCAGCACAGGGACAGGGAGGAATTCACCCCTCCACTTT. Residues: CASSTGTGRNSPLHF. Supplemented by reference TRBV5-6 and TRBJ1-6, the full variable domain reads DAGVTQSPTHLIKTRGQQVTLRCSPKSGHDTVSWYQQALGQGPQFIFQYYEEEERQRGNFPDRFSGHQFPNYSSELNVNALLLGDSALYLCASSTGTGRNSPLHFGNGTRLTVT.

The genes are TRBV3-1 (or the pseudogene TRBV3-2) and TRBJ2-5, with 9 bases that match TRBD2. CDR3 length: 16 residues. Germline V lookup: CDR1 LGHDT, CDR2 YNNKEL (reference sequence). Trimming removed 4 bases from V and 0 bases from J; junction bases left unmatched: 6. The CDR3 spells CASSPTSGSYQETQYF. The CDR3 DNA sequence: TGTGCCAGCAGCCCCACTAGCGGGTCGTACCAAGAGACCCAGTACTTC.

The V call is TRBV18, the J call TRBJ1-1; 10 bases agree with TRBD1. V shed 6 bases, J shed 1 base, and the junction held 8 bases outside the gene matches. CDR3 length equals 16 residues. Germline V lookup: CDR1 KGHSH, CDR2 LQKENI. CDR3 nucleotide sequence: TGTGCCAGCTCTACTAGACAGGGGGCTCCGAACACTGAAGCTTTCTTT. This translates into CASSTRQGAPNTEAFF. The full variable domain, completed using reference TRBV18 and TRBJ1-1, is NAGVMQNPRHLVRRRGQEARLRCSPMKGHSHVYWYRQLPEEGLKFMVYLQKENIIDESGMPKERFSAEFPKEGPSILRIQQVVRGDSAAYFCASSTRQGAPNTEAFFGQGTRLTVV.

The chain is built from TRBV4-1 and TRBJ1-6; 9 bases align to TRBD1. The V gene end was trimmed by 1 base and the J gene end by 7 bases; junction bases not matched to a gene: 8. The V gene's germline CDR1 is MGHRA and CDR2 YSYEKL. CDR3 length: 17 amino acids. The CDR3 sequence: CASSQGPGQGENSPLHF. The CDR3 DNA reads TGCGCCAGCAGCCAAGGTCCGGGACAGGGTGAGAATTCACCCCTCCACTTT.

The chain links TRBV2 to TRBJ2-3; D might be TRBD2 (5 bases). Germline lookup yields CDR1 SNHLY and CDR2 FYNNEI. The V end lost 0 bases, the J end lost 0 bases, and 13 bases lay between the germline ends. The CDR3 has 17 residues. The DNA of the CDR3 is TGTGCCAGCAGTGAAGCGCTTAGCGTCAGAAGCACAGATACGCAGTATTTT. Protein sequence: CASSEALSVRSTDTQYF.